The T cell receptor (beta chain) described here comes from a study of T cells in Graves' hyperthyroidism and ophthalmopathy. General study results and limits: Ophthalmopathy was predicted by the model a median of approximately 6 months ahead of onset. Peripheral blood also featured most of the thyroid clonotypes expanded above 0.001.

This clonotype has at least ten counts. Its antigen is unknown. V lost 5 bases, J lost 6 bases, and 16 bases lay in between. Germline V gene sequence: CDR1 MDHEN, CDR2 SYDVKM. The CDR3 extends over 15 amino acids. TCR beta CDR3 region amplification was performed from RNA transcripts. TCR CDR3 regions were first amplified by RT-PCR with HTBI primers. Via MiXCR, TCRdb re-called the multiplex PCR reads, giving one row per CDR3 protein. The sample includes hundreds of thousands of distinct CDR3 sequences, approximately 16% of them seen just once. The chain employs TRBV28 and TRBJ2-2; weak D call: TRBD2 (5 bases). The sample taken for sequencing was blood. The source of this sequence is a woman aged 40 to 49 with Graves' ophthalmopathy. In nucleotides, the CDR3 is TGTGCCAGCAGTCCGGAGGCATTCGATTCCGGGGAGCTGTTTTTT. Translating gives CASSPEAFDSGELFF.